This entry features one T cell receptor (beta chain) sequence. What it binds is unknown. CDR1 is DFQATT and CDR2 is SNEGSKA in the germline V gene (reference sequence). The CDR3 runs 13 residues. V was shortened by 6 bases and J by 8 bases, with 19 bases between the two germline ends. This sample was taken from a study of prognosis after radiotherapy for stage I lung cancer. Background on the study: Medical inoperability was the status assigned to all non-small cell lung cancer patients. Concurrently with stereotactic body radiotherapy, no other therapy was received by any patient. The roughly 14 male and over five female patients were aged about 50 to 84, median around 78 years. The study's findings and limits: When patients developed distant metastases, their Shannon entropy after stereotactic body radiation therapy was lower.

TCR beta CDR3 was amplified from genomic DNA by two-round multiplex PCR. Initially, in first-round PCR, primers specific to each TRBV and TRBJ gene were used. TCRdb passed the multiplex PCR reads through MiXCR, listing each CDR3 protein once. In the table there are roughly 15,000 distinct CDR3 sequences, 30% to 40% of which are singletons. The receptor was isolated from a donor aged 50 or older with non-small cell lung cancer. The chain combines TRBV20-1 with TRBJ1-2; weak D call: TRBD1 (5 bases). Material: PBMCs, obtained before or after stereotactic body radiation therapy (not recorded which). The CDR3 sequence is CSALTRGSCGYTF. The DNA for the CDR3 is TGCAGTGCCCTAACTCGGGGGAGTTGCGGCTACACCTTC.